The clone carrying this T cell receptor beta chain was counted only a few times. The target antigen is unknown. Constant-segment-primed 5'RACE gave TCR alpha and TCR beta cDNA libraries with sample barcodes and UMIs. TCRdb reprocessed the 5' RACE reads with MiXCR, giving one entry per CDR3 protein. This table has about 560,000 distinct CDR3 sequences, about 22% appearing once. The sample belongs to a study of T-cell memory formation after mild COVID-19. Study summary: The study found TCR clusters largely donor specific.

V was trimmed by 3 bases and J by 3 bases, leaving 9 bases between them. The CDR3 covers 14 residues. Study-wide results and limits: Contracting clones from day 15 to 85 showed balanced CD4/CD8; later expanders favored CD4+.

This clonotype originated in an adult woman who had mild COVID-19 (a few samples of this study predate the infection). Cell type and time point are not known. The sequencing sample was made of PBMCs or a T cell subset sorted from them (not recorded which). This chain links TRBV12-3 or TRBV12-4 with TRBJ2-1; tentative D call: TRBD1 (5 bases). The CDR3 coding sequence is TGTGCCAGCAGTTTTGGACAACTCTACAATGAGCAGTTCTTC. Amino acids: CASSFGQLYNEQFF.